This TCR beta chain is drawn from a study of immune heterogeneity within non-small cell lung tumors. It was with 32 V and 13 J primers that multiplex PCR amplified TCR beta CDR3. Using its own MiXCR run on the multiplex PCR reads, TCRdb lists one record per CDR3 protein. Of about 12,000 distinct CDR3 sequences in the sample, about 23% were seen once. With 550 to 700 ng used per sample, the template was genomic DNA from bulk tumor. Taken during surgery, several biopsies per primary tumor were spaced as far apart as possible within the tumor mass. Untreated, newly diagnosed non-small cell lung cancer patients underwent curative surgery. This clonotype was recorded at least ten times. Germline V gene sequence: CDR1 MNHNY, CDR2 SVGAGI (reference sequence). Losses at the gene ends were 0 bases for V and 7 bases for J; bases not matched to a gene: 7. The CDR3 sequence is 16 residues long.

The sequence derives from a man aged 45-65 years with non-small cell lung cancer. This chain connects TRBV6-6 to TRBJ2-1; 9 bases agree with TRBD2. Material: lung tumor tissue. The CDR3, as DNA: TGTGCCAGCAGTTACTCTAGCGGGGGAGTTAGGAATGAGCAGTTCTTC. Its translation: CASSYSSGGVRNEQFF.